This T cell receptor beta chain was found in a study of response to subunit inactivated influenza vaccine. Study observations and caveats: Each seasonal influenza vaccination recruits few new T cells, the authors suggested.

Comments on this clonotype: Its target is not known.

The V segment lost 4 bases and the J segment 6 bases; nucleotides outside the gene matches: 4. CDR3 length: 15 amino acids. TCRdb redid the calling of the RT-PCR reads with MiXCR, one entry per CDR3 protein. Of 700,000 to 800,000 distinct CDR3 sequences in the sample, about 18% were seen once. The V call is TRBV12-3 or TRBV12-4, the J call TRBJ1-6, with 9 bases aligning to TRBD1. This sequence was found in a man over 45 who received an inactivated influenza vaccine. The sequences come from PBMCs from blood, collected 4 to 6 days after vaccination. DNA for the CDR3: TGTGCCAGCAGTTGGGGACAGGGACTTAATTCACCCCTCCACTTT. Its protein product is CASSWGQGLNSPLHF.